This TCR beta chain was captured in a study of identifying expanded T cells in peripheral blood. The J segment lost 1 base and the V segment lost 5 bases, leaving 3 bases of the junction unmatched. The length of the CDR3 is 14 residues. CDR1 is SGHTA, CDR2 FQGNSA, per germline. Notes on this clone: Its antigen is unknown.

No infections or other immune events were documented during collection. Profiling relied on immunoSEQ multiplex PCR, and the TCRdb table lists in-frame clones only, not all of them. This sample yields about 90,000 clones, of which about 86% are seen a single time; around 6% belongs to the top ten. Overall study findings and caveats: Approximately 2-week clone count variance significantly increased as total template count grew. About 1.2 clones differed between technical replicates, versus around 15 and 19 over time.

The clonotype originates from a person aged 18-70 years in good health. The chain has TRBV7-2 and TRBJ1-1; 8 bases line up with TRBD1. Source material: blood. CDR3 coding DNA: TGTGCCAGCAGCACGGGGACAGGGAACACTGAAGCTTTCTTT. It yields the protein CASSTGTGNTEAFF.